Listed here are 12 T cell receptor beta chains from one sample, sequenced in a study of T cell responses to AZD1222 COVID-19 vaccine. Profiling relied on immunoSEQ multiplex PCR, and the TCRdb table lists in-frame clones only, not all of them. The table lists over 150,000 clones, around 93% of them singletons. This material consisted of peripheral blood, taken 28 days after the second AZD1222 dose. The receptors come from an adult who received the AZD1222 COVID-19 vaccine.

The chain uses TRBV5-4 and TRBJ1-1, with D perhaps TRBD1 (5 bases). Germline V lookup: CDR1 SGHNT, CDR2 YYREEE (reference sequence). V was pared by 3 bases and J by 5 bases, with 11 bases between. The CDR3 is made up of 13 amino acids. The CDR3 spells CASSSYKGTEAFF. The CDR3 bases are TGTGCCAGCAGCTCTTACAAGGGGACTGAAGCTTTCTTT.

This chain joins TRBV5-1 and TRBJ1-4; 7 nucleotides line up with TRBD1. V lost 5 bases to trimming and J lost 0 bases; unmatched junction nucleotides: 19. The V gene's germline CDR1 is SGHRS and CDR2 YFSETQ. CDR3 length: 20 residues. CDR3 sequence (DNA): TGCGCCAGCAGAAGTCTGAGTCAGGGGGGACGAGGTGCAACTAATGAAAAACTGTTTTTT. It yields the protein CASRSLSQGGRGATNEKLFF.

The V gene is TRBV30, the J gene TRBJ1-1; D perhaps matches TRBD1 (5 bases). With 0 bases removed from V and 8 bases from J, the gap between germline ends came to 13 bases. The CDR3 is 13 residues long. The germline V gene has CDR1 GTSNPN and CDR2 SVGIG (reference sequence). The CDR3 sequence is CAWSVSGGSEAFF. Here the CDR3 DNA reads TGTGCCTGGAGTGTTTCCGGGGGGTCCGAAGCTTTCTTT. Based on the CDR3 plus reference TRBV30 and TRBJ1-1, the full variable domain is SQTIHQWPATLVQPVGSPLSLECTVEGTSNPNLYWYRQAAGRGLQLLFYSVGIGQISSEVPQNLSASRPQDRQFILSSKKLLLSDSGFYLCAWSVSGGSEAFFGQGTRLTVV.

This clone showed up just a few times. The V gene is TRBV5-4, the J gene TRBJ1-5; D remains ambiguous. The CDR3 runs to 14 residues. V was clipped by 0 bases and J by 6 bases, with 10 bases between them. Germline assignment: CDR1 SGHNT and CDR2 YYREEE (reference sequence). The CDR3 reads CASSLVPGSQPQHF. The CDR3 DNA sequence: TGTGCCAGCAGCTTGGTACCGGGAAGTCAGCCCCAGCATTTT.

The CDR3 loop is CASSHPGQKAYEKLFF. The CDR3 nucleotides are TGTGCCAGCAGTCACCCGGGGCAAAAGGCTTACGAAAAACTGTTTTTT. V and J are TRBV2 and TRBJ1-4; D is possibly TRBD1 (5 bases). The CDR3 is 16 amino acids. V was clipped by 5 bases and J by 8 bases, with 21 bases between them. Looked up from germline, CDR1 is SNHLY and CDR2 is FYNNEI.

The rearrangement joins TRBV3-1 (or the pseudogene TRBV3-2) to TRBJ2-1; D remains unclear. V lost 1 base to trimming and J lost 2 bases, with 9 bases between them. Germline V CDR1 and CDR2: LGHDT, YNNKEL (reference sequence). The CDR3 is 15 amino acids. The CDR3 DNA reads TGTGCCAGCAGCCAAGTGACTTACACCTACAATGAGCAGTTCTTC. Translation gives CASSQVTYTYNEQFF.

This chain links TRBV6-5 with TRBJ2-3; 8 nucleotides align to TRBD1. CDR1 is MNHEY and CDR2 is SVGAGI in the germline V gene. V was clipped by 0 bases and J by 5 bases; unmatched bases: 4. The CDR3 is 15 amino acids. CDR3 coding DNA: TGTGCCAGCAGTTACTCCCAGGGGGCTATAGATACGCAGTATTTT. Protein: CASSYSQGAIDTQYF.

The chain combines TRBV4-1 with TRBJ1-3; no clear D. V was cut by 1 base and J by 5 bases, with 9 bases left in between. The length of the CDR3 is 14 residues. Germline loops: CDR1 MGHRA, CDR2 YSYEKL. CDR3 protein: CASSQVNARNTIYF. The CDR3 nucleotides are TGCGCCAGCAGCCAAGTCAACGCACGAAACACCATATATTTT.

The J gene is TRBJ2-5, the V gene TRBV6-5; perhaps TRBD2 as D (6 bases). Trimming shortened V by 0 bases and J by 6 bases, and 14 bases separated the two germline ends. Germline CDR1 MNHEY, CDR2 SVGAGI. The CDR3 runs 15 residues. CDR3 sequence: CASSYSTGSLKTQYF. The CDR3 DNA reads TGTGCCAGCAGTTACTCGACCGGGAGCCTAAAGACCCAGTACTTC.

The chain employs TRBV7-9 and TRBJ1-2, with D tentatively TRBD1 (6 bases). The CDR3 spans 13 residues. Trimming cost V 8 bases and J 8 bases, with 18 bases left between them. Germline CDR1 and CDR2: SEHNR and FQNEAQ (reference sequence). The CDR3 nucleotides are TGTGCCAGCCATTACTCAGGGGCGTGGGGCTACACCTTC. It is translated as CASHYSGAWGYTF.

The rearrangement uses TRBV11-3 and TRBJ2-1, with D perhaps matching TRBD1 (5 bases). The CDR3 length is 18 residues. Trimming cost V 5 bases and J 1 base, with 21 bases left between them. Germline V lookup: CDR1 SGHNT, CDR2 YENEEA. The chain's CDR3 is CASSPSPLDTASYNEQFF. The CDR3 nucleotides are TGTGCCAGCAGCCCCAGCCCCCTGGACACAGCTTCCTACAATGAGCAGTTCTTC.

This chain uses TRBV5-5 with TRBJ1-2; no clear D gene. The CDR3 length is 14 residues. Per the germline V gene, CDR1 is SGHKS and CDR2 is YYEKEE (reference sequence). The V end lost 2 bases, the J end lost 0 bases, and 8 bases lay between the germline ends. In DNA form, the CDR3 reads TGTGCCAGCAGCTTTTCTGGGGCTAACTATGGCTACACCTTC. It codes for CASSFSGANYGYTF.